These 20 T cell receptor beta chains were sequenced from one sample in a study of OX40 agonist ivuxolimab in advanced cancers. The protocol was immunoSEQ multiplex PCR, while the TCRdb copy is restricted to in-frame clones and leaves out a portion. The table lists some 68,000 clones, 83% of them singletons. This sample comprised CD4+ or CD8+ T cells sorted from blood, obtained in a trial of the OX40 agonist ivuxolimab. The receptors stem from an adult with an advanced solid tumor such as melanoma, head and neck, liver or kidney cancer.

This clone was found once. This chain links TRBV5-6 with TRBJ2-7, with D unresolved. The germline V gene has CDR1 SGHDT and CDR2 YYEEEE. The CDR3 runs to 13 residues. Trimming left V 4 bases short and J 8 bases short, with 16 bases between. The CDR3 here is CASSQYDREQQYF. CDR3 nucleotides: TGTGCCAGCAGCCAGTACGATAGGGAACAGCAGTACTTC.

V is TRBV5-1 and J is TRBJ2-1; no firm D call. CDR1 and CDR2 (germline): SGHRS, YFSETQ. The V and J ends lost 2 bases and 7 bases respectively, with 7 bases between them. The CDR3 spans 12 residues. CDR3: CASSFAANEQFF. The DNA for the CDR3 is TGCGCCAGCAGCTTCGCAGCGAATGAGCAGTTCTTC.

The chain recombines TRBV7-2 with TRBJ2-3; no clear D gene. The CDR3 length is 14 residues. Trimming took off 2 bases at V and 1 base at J, with 7 bases between the two ends. Germline V gene lookup returns CDR1 SGHTA and CDR2 FQGNSA. CDR3 bases: TGTGCCAGCAGCTTAAACCCAGGCACAGATACGCAGTATTTT. Its translation is CASSLNPGTDTQYF.

The chain couples TRBV9 to TRBJ2-3; D might be TRBD1 or TRBD2, each matching 5 bases. CDR1 and CDR2 from the germline V gene are SGDLS and YYNGEE. This CDR3 is 16 amino acids long. The V gene lost 3 bases and the J gene lost 1 base, with 15 bases spanning the gap. The CDR3 DNA reads TGTGCCAGCAGCGCGGGGATCAGGGAGCGCACAGATACGCAGTATTTT. Protein product: CASSAGIRERTDTQYF.

The chain combines TRBV25-1 with TRBJ2-7; D not resolved. Germline assignment: CDR1 MGHDK and CDR2 SYGVNS. The V end was cut by 3 bases, the J end by 0 bases, with 15 bases between. There are 16 residues in the CDR3. The CDR3 nucleotides read TGTGCCAGCAGTGACATCGGACGGAAACTCTCCTACGAGCAGTACTTC. Translating gives CASSDIGRKLSYEQYF.

The DNA of the CDR3 is TGTGCCAGCAGCTTACCCCCTGGGGAAAAACTGTTTTTT. Translating it yields CASSLPPGEKLFF. The V gene is TRBV5-4, the J gene TRBJ1-4, with unresolved D. Germline CDR1 and CDR2: SGHNT and YYREEE (reference sequence). CDR3 length: 13 amino acids. The ends were cut back, 2 bases at V and 8 bases at J, with 10 bases in the middle.

The chain links TRBV5-6 to TRBJ1-3; the D is unclear. V lost 4 bases and J lost 4, with 12 bases in between. This CDR3 has 14 amino acids. Per germline, CDR1 SGHDT and CDR2 YYEEEE. The CDR3 is CASSVRGVGNTIYF. CDR3 DNA sequence: TGTGCCAGCAGCGTGCGTGGGGTAGGAAACACCATATATTTT.

V usage is TRBV30 and J usage is TRBJ2-6; D call uncertain. V shed 0 bases and J shed 3 bases, with 3 bases lying between them. The germline V gene has CDR1 GTSNPN and CDR2 SVGIG (reference sequence). The CDR3 loop spans 13 amino acids. The CDR3 region is CAWSVSGANVLTF. DNA for the CDR3: TGTGCCTGGAGTGTAAGTGGGGCCAACGTCCTGACTTTC.

This rearrangement joins TRBV27 to TRBJ2-3; 8 bases align to TRBD2. Germline V gene data show CDR1 as MNHEY and CDR2 as SMNVEV (reference sequence). With V trimmed by 7 bases and J by 9 bases, 15 bases remained unmatched. The CDR3 is 15 amino acids. CDR3 in DNA: TGTGCCAGCACTTCCCGGGGGGGGGCCCGGGGAACGCAGTATTTT. Translation: CASTSRGGARGTQYF.

This clone showed up just a few times. The chain carries TRBV1 and TRBJ1-1. TRBV1 corresponds to a pseudogene. This CDR3 is built from 16 residues. The CDR3 reads CTSSLNPGRMNTEAFF. CDR3 sequence (DNA): TGCACCAGCAGCCTCAATCCCGGACGTATGAACACTGAAGCTTTCTTT.

V gene TRBV19 combines with J gene TRBJ1-1; 10 bases are shared with TRBD1. V shed 5 bases and J 5 bases; nucleotides not matched to a gene: 8. There are 15 residues in the CDR3. CDR1 is LNHDA, CDR2 SQIVND, per germline (reference sequence). CDR3 nucleotides: TGTGCCAGTAGTGTACGACAGGGGGCGGTGACTGAAGCTTTCTTT. Residues: CASSVRQGAVTEAFF.

The gene calls are TRBV11-3 and TRBJ2-3; D unresolved. Germline values: CDR1 SGHNT, CDR2 YENEEA. This CDR3 contains 15 residues. V was cut by 5 bases and J by 2 bases, with 14 bases left in between. CDR3 amino acids: CASSRTSLYTDTQYF. The CDR3 coding sequence is TGTGCCAGCAGCCGTACTTCTCTCTACACAGATACGCAGTATTTT. Using reference TRBV11-3 and TRBJ2-3 for the parts outside the CDR3, the full variable domain is EAGVVQSPRYKIIEKKQPVAFWCNPISGHNTLYWYLQNLGQGPELLIRYENEEAVDDSQLPKDRFSAERLKGVDSTLKIQPAELGDSAVYLCASSRTSLYTDTQYFGPGTRLTVL.

This chain connects TRBV7-8 to TRBJ2-1; 9 nucleotides match TRBD2. CDR1 and CDR2 (germline): SGHVS, FQNEAQ. The CDR3 covers 15 residues. V lost 1 base to trimming and J lost 5 bases; unmatched junction nucleotides: 3. CDR3 loop: CASSLVLAGNNEQFF. The CDR3 DNA is TGTGCCAGCAGCTTAGTGCTAGCGGGGAACAATGAGCAGTTCTTC.

The V call is TRBV2, the J call TRBJ2-2; 8 nucleotides line up with TRBD1. CDR3 length equals 15 residues. CDR1 SNHLY and CDR2 FYNNEI come from the germline V gene. After removal of 5 bases from V and 4 bases from J, the junction contained 6 bases not matched to a gene. CDR3 sequence: CASSLGQGSTGELFF. The CDR3 DNA sequence: TGTGCCAGCAGTCTCGGACAGGGAAGCACCGGGGAGCTGTTTTTT.

The table lists this clone with a count of one. The V gene is TRBV29-1, the J gene TRBJ2-1, with 14 bases lining up with TRBD2. Germline assignment: CDR1 SQVTM and CDR2 ANQGSEA. The J segment lost 0 bases and the V segment lost 1 base, leaving 2 bases of the junction unmatched. The CDR3 has 17 residues. This CDR3 is CSVEGGTSGSSYNEQFF. DNA of the CDR3: TGCAGCGTTGAAGGGGGGACTAGCGGGAGCTCCTACAATGAGCAGTTCTTC.

This clone was found once. The chain carries TRBV5-6 and TRBJ2-3; 12 positions agree with TRBD2. This CDR3 is built from 15 residues. The germline gives CDR1 SGHDT, CDR2 YYEEEE. V was pared by 4 bases and J by 6 bases, with 6 bases of the junction left unmatched. The CDR3 is CASSRGLAGTDTQYF. In DNA form, the CDR3 reads TGTGCCAGCAGCCGAGGACTAGCGGGGACCGATACGCAGTATTTT.

This chain joins TRBV5-1 and TRBJ2-5; D gene ambiguous. The ends were cut back, 0 bases at V and 5 bases at J, with 8 bases in the middle. This CDR3 has 13 residues. Germline V gene lookup returns CDR1 SGHRS and CDR2 YFSETQ. CDR3 sequence: CASSLELSETQYF. CDR3 nucleotides: TGCGCCAGCAGCTTGGAACTATCCGAGACCCAGTACTTC.

The chain is built from TRBV7-2 and TRBJ2-1; 8 nucleotides match TRBD1. V lost 0 bases to trimming and J lost 7 bases; unmatched junction nucleotides: 2. CDR1 and CDR2 (germline): SGHTA, FQGNSA. CDR3 length: 14 amino acids. CDR3 region: CASSLARQGNEQFF. In DNA form, the CDR3 reads TGTGCCAGCAGCTTAGCGCGACAGGGGAATGAGCAGTTCTTC.

V is TRBV11-2 and J is TRBJ1-1; the D gene is possibly TRBD1 (5 bases). V shed 3 bases and J shed 0 bases, with 14 bases lying between them. CDR1 is SGHAT and CDR2 is FQNNGV in the germline V gene. This CDR3 is built from 16 residues. The CDR3 sequence: CASSFGTGPLNTEAFF. The CDR3 nucleotides are TGTGCCAGCAGCTTTGGAACAGGTCCCCTGAACACTGAAGCTTTCTTT.

This clone was seen just once. This chain joins TRBV7-8 and TRBJ2-7; no clear D. The germline gives CDR1 SGHVS, CDR2 FQNEAQ. This CDR3 comprises 15 residues. The V end lost 3 bases, the J end lost 1 base, and 13 bases lay between the germline ends. The CDR3 is CASSLAVLQSYEQYF. The CDR3 DNA reads as TGTGCCAGCAGCTTGGCCGTCTTACAGTCCTACGAGCAGTACTTC.